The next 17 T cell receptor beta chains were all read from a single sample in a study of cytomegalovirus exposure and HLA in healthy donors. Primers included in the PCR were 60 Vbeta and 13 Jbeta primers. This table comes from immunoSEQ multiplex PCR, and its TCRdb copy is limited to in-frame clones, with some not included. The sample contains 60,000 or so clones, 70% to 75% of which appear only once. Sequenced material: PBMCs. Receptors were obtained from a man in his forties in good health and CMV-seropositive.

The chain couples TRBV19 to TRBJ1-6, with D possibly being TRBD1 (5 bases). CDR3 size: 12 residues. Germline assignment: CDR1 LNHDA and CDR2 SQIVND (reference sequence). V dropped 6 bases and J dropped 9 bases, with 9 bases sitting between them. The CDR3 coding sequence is TGTGCCAGTAGCAGGGTTGGTTCACCCCTCCACTTT. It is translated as CASSRVGSPLHF. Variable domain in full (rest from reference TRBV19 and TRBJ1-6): DGGITQSPKYLFRKEGQNVTLSCEQNLNHDAMYWYRQDPGQGLRLIYYSQIVNDFQKGDIAEGYSVSREKKESFPLTVTSAQKNPTAFYLCASSRVGSPLHFGNGTRLTVT.

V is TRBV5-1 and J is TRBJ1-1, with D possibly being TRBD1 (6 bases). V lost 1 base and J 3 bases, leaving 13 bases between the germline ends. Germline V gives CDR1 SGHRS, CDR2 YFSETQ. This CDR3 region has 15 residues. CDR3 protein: CASSLYGGRDTEAFF. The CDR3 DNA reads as TGCGCCAGCAGCTTGTACGGGGGGCGGGACACTGAAGCTTTCTTT. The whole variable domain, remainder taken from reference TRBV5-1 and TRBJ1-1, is KAGVTQTPRYLIKTRGQQVTLSCSPISGHRSVSWYQQTPGQGLQFLFEYFSETQRNKGNFPGRFSGRQFSNSRSEMNVSTLELGDSALYLCASSLYGGRDTEAFFGQGTRLTVV.

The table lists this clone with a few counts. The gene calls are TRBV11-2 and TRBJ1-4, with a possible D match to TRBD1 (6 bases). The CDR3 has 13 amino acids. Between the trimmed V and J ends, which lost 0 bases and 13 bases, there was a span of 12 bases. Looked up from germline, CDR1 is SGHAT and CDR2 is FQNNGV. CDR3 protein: CASSLDPLDRLFF. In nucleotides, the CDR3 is TGTGCCAGCAGCTTAGATCCTTTGGACAGACTGTTTTTT.

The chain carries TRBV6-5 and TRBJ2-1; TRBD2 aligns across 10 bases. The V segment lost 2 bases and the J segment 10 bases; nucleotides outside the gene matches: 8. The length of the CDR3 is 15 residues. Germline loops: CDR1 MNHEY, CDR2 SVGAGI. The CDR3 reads CASSYDQAGGSEQFF. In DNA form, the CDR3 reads TGTGCCAGCAGTTACGATCAAGCGGGGGGGTCCGAGCAGTTCTTC.

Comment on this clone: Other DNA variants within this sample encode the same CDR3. Written as DNA, the CDR3 is TGTGCCAGCAGCTTAGTATCCACAGATACGCAGTATTTT. Its translation: CASSLVSTDTQYF. The chain is built from TRBV7-6 and TRBJ2-3; D is undetermined. The V end was cut by 1 base, the J end by 2 bases, with 4 bases between. The CDR3 runs to 13 residues. Looked up from germline, CDR1 is SGHVS and CDR2 is FNYEAQ.

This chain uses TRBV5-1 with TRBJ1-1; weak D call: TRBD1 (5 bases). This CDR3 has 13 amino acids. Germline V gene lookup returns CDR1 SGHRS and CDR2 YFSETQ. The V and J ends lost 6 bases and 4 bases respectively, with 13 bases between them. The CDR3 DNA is TGCGCCAGCACCATAACGGGGGGCACTGAAGCTTTCTTT. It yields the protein CASTITGGTEAFF.

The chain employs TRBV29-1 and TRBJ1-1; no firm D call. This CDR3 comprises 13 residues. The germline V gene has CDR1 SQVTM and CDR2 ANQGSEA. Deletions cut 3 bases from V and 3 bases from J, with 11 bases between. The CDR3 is CSVEVQVDTEAFF. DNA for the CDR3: TGCAGCGTTGAGGTCCAGGTCGACACTGAAGCTTTCTTT.

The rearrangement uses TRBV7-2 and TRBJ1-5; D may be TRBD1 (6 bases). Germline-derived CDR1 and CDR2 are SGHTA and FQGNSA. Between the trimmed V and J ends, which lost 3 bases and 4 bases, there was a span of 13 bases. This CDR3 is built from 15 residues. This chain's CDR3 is CASSLGSDRNQPQHF. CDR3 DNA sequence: TGTGCCAGCAGCTTGGGGTCGGACAGAAATCAGCCCCAGCATTTT.

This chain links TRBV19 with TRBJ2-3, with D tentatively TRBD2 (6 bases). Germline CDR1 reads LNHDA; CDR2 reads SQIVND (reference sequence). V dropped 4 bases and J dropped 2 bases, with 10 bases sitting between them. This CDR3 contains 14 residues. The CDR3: CASSREVNTDTQYF. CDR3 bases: TGTGCCAGTAGTAGGGAGGTCAACACAGATACGCAGTATTTT.

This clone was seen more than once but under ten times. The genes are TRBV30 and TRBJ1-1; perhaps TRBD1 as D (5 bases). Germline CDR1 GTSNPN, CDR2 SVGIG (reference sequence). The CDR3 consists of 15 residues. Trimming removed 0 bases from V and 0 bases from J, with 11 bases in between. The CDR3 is CAWSVRRGLNTEAFF. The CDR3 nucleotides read TGTGCCTGGAGTGTACGAAGGGGATTGAACACTGAAGCTTTCTTT.

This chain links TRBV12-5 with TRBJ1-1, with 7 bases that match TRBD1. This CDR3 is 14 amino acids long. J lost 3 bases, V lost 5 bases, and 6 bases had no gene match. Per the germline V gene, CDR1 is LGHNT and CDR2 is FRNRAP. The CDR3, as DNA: TGTGCTAGTGGTCCCCGGGACAGAGACACTGAAGCTTTCTTT. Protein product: CASGPRDRDTEAFF.

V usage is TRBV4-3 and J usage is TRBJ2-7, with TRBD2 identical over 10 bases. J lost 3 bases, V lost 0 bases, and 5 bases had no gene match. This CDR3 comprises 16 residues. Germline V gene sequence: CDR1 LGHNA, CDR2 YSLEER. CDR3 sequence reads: CASSQESASGGYEQYF. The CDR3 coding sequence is TGCGCCAGCAGCCAAGAATCAGCTAGCGGGGGCTACGAGCAGTACTTC.

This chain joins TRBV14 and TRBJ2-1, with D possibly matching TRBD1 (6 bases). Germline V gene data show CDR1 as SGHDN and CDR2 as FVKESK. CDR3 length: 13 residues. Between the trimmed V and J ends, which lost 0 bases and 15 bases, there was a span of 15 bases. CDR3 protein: CASSQDPRGIGFF. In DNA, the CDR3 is TGTGCCAGCAGCCAAGATCCCAGGGGTATAGGGTTCTTC.

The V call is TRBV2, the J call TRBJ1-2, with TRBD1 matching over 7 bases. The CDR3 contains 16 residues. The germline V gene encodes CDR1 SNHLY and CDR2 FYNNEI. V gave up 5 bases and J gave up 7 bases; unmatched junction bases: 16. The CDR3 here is CASSQARDSERSGYTF. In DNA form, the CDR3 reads TGTGCCAGCAGTCAGGCGAGGGACAGCGAAAGATCTGGCTACACCTTC. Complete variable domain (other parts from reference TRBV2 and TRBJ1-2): EPEVTQTPSHQVTQMGQEVILRCVPISNHLYFYWYRQILGQKVEFLVSFYNNEISEKSEIFDDQFSVERPDGSNFTLKIRSTKLEDSAMYFCASSQARDSERSGYTFGSGTRLTVV.

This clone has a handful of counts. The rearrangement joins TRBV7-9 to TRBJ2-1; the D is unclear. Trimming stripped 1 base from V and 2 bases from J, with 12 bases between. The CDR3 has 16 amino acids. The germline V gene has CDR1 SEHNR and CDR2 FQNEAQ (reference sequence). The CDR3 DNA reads TGTGCCAGCAGCTTAGATTTCAGCGCTACCTACAATGAGCAGTTCTTC. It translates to CASSLDFSATYNEQFF.

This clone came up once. This CDR3 is CATSRVRFETQYF. As DNA, the CDR3 is TGTGCCACCAGCAGAGTCCGGTTCGAGACCCAGTACTTC. V usage is TRBV15 and J usage is TRBJ2-5; no definite D call. Germline V gene data show CDR1 as LNHNV and CDR2 as YYDKDF (reference sequence). V was clipped by 1 base and J by 5 bases, with 8 bases between them. The CDR3 totals 13 residues.

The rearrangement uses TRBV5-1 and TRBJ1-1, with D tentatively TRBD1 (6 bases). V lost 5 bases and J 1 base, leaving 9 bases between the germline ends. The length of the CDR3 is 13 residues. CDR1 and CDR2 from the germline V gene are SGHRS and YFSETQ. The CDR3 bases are TGCGCCAGCAGTCCGACAGGGAACACTGAAGCTTTCTTT. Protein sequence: CASSPTGNTEAFF.